Below, 10 T cell receptor beta chains from the same sample are listed, as sequenced in a study of T cells in women clearing cervical HPV infection. Some clones are missing from TCRdb's copy, which holds only in-frame ones; the method was immunoSEQ multiplex PCR. This table holds about 23,000 clones. Sequenced: blood buffy coat. The receptor source for this set is a woman between 18 and 70 years old with a cervical HPV16 infection that either progressed to CIN3+ or cleared (not recorded which).

About this clone itself: The missing CDR3 end, 3 residues past where the read stops, is filled in from the germline J gene. The V call is TRBV5-4, the J call TRBJ2-5; D might be TRBD1 (5 bases). The V end lost 6 bases, the J end lost 3 bases, and 15 bases lay between the germline ends. Germline V CDR1 and CDR2: SGHNT, YYREEE (reference sequence). There are 14 residues in the CDR3. Partial CDR3 DNA: TGTGCCAGCAAAAGGTGGGGCCCCGAAGAGACC. Translated, it gives CASKRWGPEET. The CDR3 reads in full as CASKRWGPEETQYF.

Comments on this clone: The read gets to within 3 residues of the CDR3 end, and the germline J gene fills in the rest. This chain uses TRBV19 with TRBJ2-5; possible D gene TRBD1, 6 bases. V was cut by 5 bases and J by 1 base, with 14 bases left in between. Germline V lookup: CDR1 LNHDA, CDR2 SQIVND (reference sequence). The CDR3 covers 15 residues. The CDR3 sequence: CASSPGTRVQETQYF. The sequenced CDR3 bases are TGTGCCAGTAGTCCCGGGACACGGGTCCAAGAGACC.

In regard to this clone: Read sequence stops 3 residues before the CDR3 end, and the germline J gene provides the missing end. This rearrangement joins TRBV2 to TRBJ1-5, with 11 bases that match TRBD1. Looked up from germline, CDR1 is SNHLY and CDR2 is FYNNEI. The CDR3 has 18 residues. The ends lost 7 bases at V and 0 bases at J; junction bases unmatched: 11. CDR3 bases read: TGTGCCAGCAATTGGACAGGGGGCTTGGGAAATAGCAATCAGCCC. Amino acid sequence: CASNWTGGLGNSNQP. The whole CDR3 region reads CASNWTGGLGNSNQPQHF.

About this clone: The observed sequence ends 3 residues before the CDR3 terminus, with the missing tail filled in from the germline J gene. The gene calls are TRBV6-1 and TRBJ1-2, with 11 bases lining up with TRBD1. This CDR3 has 15 amino acids. Germline-derived CDR1 and CDR2 are MNHNS and SASEGT. V lost 4 bases and J lost 4; bases outside the gene matches: 5. The CDR3 bases that were read are TGTGCCAGCAGTGGCCGGACAGGGGGCGCCTATGGC. Translating gives CASSGRTGGAYG. The CDR3, in full, reads CASSGRTGGAYGYTF.

To note about this clone: The read falls 3 residues short of the CDR3 end, and the missing part is taken from the germline J gene. J is TRBJ2-7 and V is TRBV7-6; TRBD1 agrees at 9 bases. Germline CDR1 is SGHVS and CDR2 is FNYEAQ. J lost 2 bases, V lost 1 base, and 0 bases had no gene match. The CDR3 is made up of 14 amino acids. The CDR3 loop reads CASSLGQGAYEQYF. CDR3 DNA, as far as it was read: TGTGCCAGCAGCTTAGGACAGGGGGCCTACGAG.

As for this clone: The read gets to within 3 residues of the CDR3 end, and the germline J gene fills in the rest. The chain links TRBV20-1 to TRBJ2-7; a weak D match, TRBD2 (6 bases). The germline V and J ends were trimmed by 5 bases and 2 bases, with 13 bases remaining between them. The germline V gene has CDR1 DFQATT and CDR2 SNEGSKA (reference sequence). The CDR3 is 13 amino acids. The sequenced CDR3 bases are TGCAGTGCTCCGGGACCGGGGGCCTACGAG. This gives the protein CSAPGPGAYE. The whole CDR3 protein reads CSAPGPGAYEQYF.

Comment on this clone: With the read ending 3 residues before the CDR3 end, the germline J gene is used to fill in that end. V is TRBV4-1 and J is TRBJ2-7; 8 nucleotides align to TRBD2. The CDR3 has 16 residues. Trimming cost V 4 bases and J 2 bases; bases outside gene matches: 10. Germline loops: CDR1 MGHRA, CDR2 YSYEKL. This chain's CDR3 is CASSLESSGLAYEQYF. The covered CDR3 bases are TGCGCCAGCAGCCTAGAATCCTCGGGACTAGCCTACGAG.

Of note for this clone: Coverage ceases 3 residues before the CDR3 finishes, and the germline J gene fills in the end. This chain uses TRBV20-1 with TRBJ1-1, with 7 nucleotides matching TRBD1. Per the germline V gene, CDR1 is DFQATT and CDR2 is SNEGSKA (reference sequence). The CDR3 loop spans 14 amino acids. J lost 6 bases, V lost 0 bases, and 7 bases had no gene match. CDR3 DNA (partial): TGCAGTGCTAGAGATCCGGGCAGGGGGGCTGAA. Residues: CSARDPGRGAE. The CDR3 in full is CSARDPGRGAEAFF.

Worth noting for this clone: The CDR3 end falls 3 residues outside the read, so it is completed with the germline J gene. The chain combines TRBV9 with TRBJ2-1; a possible D gene is TRBD2 (6 bases). Between the trimmed V and J ends, which lost 3 bases and 0 bases, there was a span of 10 bases. Per the germline V gene, CDR1 is SGDLS and CDR2 is YYNGEE. CDR3 length equals 15 residues. The CDR3 sequence: CASSGRDSSYNEQFF. CDR3 bases read: TGTGCCAGCAGCGGCCGGGACTCCTCCTACAATGAG.

Points on this clone: The CDR3 goes on 3 residues after the read ends, and that part is filled in from the germline J gene. The chain combines TRBV11-2 with TRBJ2-1, with 8 nucleotides matching TRBD2. The CDR3 runs to 14 residues. From germline, CDR1 is SGHAT and CDR2 FQNNGV. With V trimmed by 7 bases and J by 0 bases, 2 bases remained unmatched. The DNA read from the CDR3 is TGTGCCAGCACCACTAGCGGCTCCTACAATGAG. It is translated as CASTTSGSYNE. The full-length CDR3 reads as CASTTSGSYNEQFF.